This T cell receptor (beta chain) originates from a study of control samples from healthy donors and cancer patients. Some clones are missing from TCRdb's copy, which holds only in-frame ones; the method was immunoSEQ multiplex PCR. The sample has roughly 40,000 clones, approximately 82% seen once. Germline assignment: CDR1 SGDLS and CDR2 YYNGEE. V lost 0 bases to trimming and J lost 1 base; unmatched junction nucleotides: 12. The CDR3 is made up of 18 amino acids. The J gene is TRBJ1-1, the V gene TRBV9; 7 bases map to TRBD1. This clonotype originated in a man in his 60s in good health. The source material was blood. Here the CDR3 DNA reads TGTGCCAGCAGCGTAGCTCCCCCAGGGGGGGCGGGGAACACTGAAGCTTTCTTT. Protein product: CASSVAPPGGAGNTEAFF.